Given below is one TCR beta chain in context. These data belong to a study of patients and donors after allogeneic stem cell transplantation. TCRdb redid the calling of the RT-PCR reads with MiXCR, one entry per CDR3 protein. The data hold about 16,000 distinct CDR3 sequences, with around 29% observed a single time. The CDR3 has 15 residues. With 5 bases removed from V and 0 bases from J, the gap between germline ends came to 10 bases. V usage is TRBV12-3 or TRBV12-4 and J usage is TRBJ1-4, with D perhaps TRBD1 (5 bases). The origin of this receptor is a human donor who was either an allogeneic HSCT recipient or a stem cell or donor lymphocyte infusion donor (not recorded which). It is not recorded whose cells these are; they may come from a transplant donor. Sequenced: blood, either unsorted or a sorted T cell fraction (not recorded which). The CDR3 DNA is TGTGCCAGCAGTCTGGGACCGGCAACTAATGAAAAACTGTTTTTT. It is translated as CASSLGPATNEKLFF.